This is a list of T cell receptor beta chains from one sample in a study of shared clonotypes between healthy human individuals. Using immunoSEQ multiplex PCR, the repertoire was profiled, and TCRdb retains in-frame clones only, with some absent. Here the sample spans roughly 1 million clones, about four fifths being singletons. Input material: memory CD4+ T cells from PBMCs. Source of these receptors: a man aged 18 to 29 in good health. Some clones in this sample may be carry-over from other donors' samples. The CDR3 runs from the conserved cysteine through the conserved F or W. Each record gives: CDR3 length, V gene, CDR3 protein.

cdr3_length: 15; v_call: TRBV6-6; cdr3_aa: CASSYAGEGTDTQYF
cdr3_length: 15; v_call: TRBV10-2; cdr3_aa: CASSEYGNGNQPQHF
cdr3_length: 16; v_call: TRBV5-5; cdr3_aa: CASSFRLPGPLREQYF
cdr3_length: 11; v_call: TRBV10-3; cdr3_aa: CAISYSDTQYF
cdr3_length: 13; v_call: TRBV13; cdr3_aa: CASSFLALDEQFF
cdr3_length: 15; v_call: TRBV7-9; cdr3_aa: CASSPGPGFNYGYTF
cdr3_length: 12; v_call: TRBV28; cdr3_aa: CASSEQSYGYTF
cdr3_length: 14; v_call: TRBV30; cdr3_aa: CAWSGTGGWQPQHF
cdr3_length: 13; v_call: TRBV9; cdr3_aa: CASSQGSGNTIYF
cdr3_length: 15; v_call: TRBV29-1; cdr3_aa: CSAAGGWGMNTEAFF
cdr3_length: 14; v_call: TRBV5-1; cdr3_aa: CASSLEQGMNEQFF
cdr3_length: 18; v_call: TRBV28; cdr3_aa: CASSRTGQLAGHSYEQYF
cdr3_length: 18; v_call: TRBV27; cdr3_aa: CASSATRPGLVGADTQYF
cdr3_length: 13; v_call: TRBV9; cdr3_aa: CASSVAQGAEAFF
cdr3_length: 16; v_call: TRBV15; cdr3_aa: CATSRVGGGDTGELFF
cdr3_length: 15; v_call: TRBV5-1; cdr3_aa: CASSLARDPNTEAFF
cdr3_length: 10; v_call: TRBV20-1; cdr3_aa: CSAGQDEQYF
cdr3_length: 14; v_call: TRBV27; cdr3_aa: CASSRRDSKETQYF
cdr3_length: 14; v_call: TRBV18; cdr3_aa: CASSGRGAGNTIYF
cdr3_length: 17; v_call: TRBV9; cdr3_aa: CASSINPGQTSGNTIYF
cdr3_length: 15; v_call: TRBV6-5; cdr3_aa: CASSQIDGGGNTIYF
cdr3_length: 14; v_call: TRBV5-1; cdr3_aa: CASSFATGGQPQHF
cdr3_length: 15; v_call: TRBV6-6; cdr3_aa: CASSYPIGRRNTIYF
cdr3_length: 16; v_call: TRBV7-3; cdr3_aa: CASSPTGGGGPYEQYF
cdr3_length: 13; v_call: TRBV15; cdr3_aa: CATSRVVRGEQYF
cdr3_length: 14; v_call: TRBV6-5; cdr3_aa: CASSYSWGNQPQHF
cdr3_length: 16; v_call: TRBV28; cdr3_aa: CASSLRSGGELNEQFF
cdr3_length: 13; v_call: TRBV6-6; cdr3_aa: CASSLRVGYGYTF
cdr3_length: 15; v_call: TRBV5-1; cdr3_aa: CASSPEDSLTDTQYF
cdr3_length: 15; v_call: TRBV18; cdr3_aa: CASSPQSGSSYEQYF
cdr3_length: 14; v_call: TRBV7-9; cdr3_aa: CASSLSRINSPLHF
cdr3_length: 16; v_call: TRBV2; cdr3_aa: CASIDRQGQSGDTQYF
cdr3_length: 14; v_call: TRBV2; cdr3_aa: CASRGGTGAYEQYF
cdr3_length: 13; v_call: TRBV5-6; cdr3_aa: CASSLEKTGAQFF
cdr3_length: 18; v_call: TRBV18; cdr3_aa: CASSTYGTGSSGANVLTF
cdr3_length: 17; v_call: TRBV6-1; cdr3_aa: CASSGRGSSGGRETQYF
cdr3_length: 14; v_call: TRBV2; cdr3_aa: CASSFTGKNTEAFF
cdr3_length: 12; v_call: TRBV28; cdr3_aa: CASSWGAQPQHF
cdr3_length: 15; v_call: TRBV5-1; cdr3_aa: CASSLSGWMYNEQFF
cdr3_length: 16; v_call: TRBV7-2; cdr3_aa: CASSPQGTLPYNEQFF
cdr3_length: 13; v_call: TRBV29-1; cdr3_aa: CSVESGVNTEAFF
cdr3_length: 14; v_call: TRBV5-4; cdr3_aa: CASRPTTASYEQYF
cdr3_length: 16; v_call: TRBV19; cdr3_aa: CASSPGQGAPNYGYTF
cdr3_length: 13; v_call: TRBV10-1; cdr3_aa: CASSESGKYEQYF
cdr3_length: 10; v_call: TRBV29-1; cdr3_aa: CSVTRDTQYF
cdr3_length: 12; v_call: TRBV19; cdr3_aa: CASTPAPYEQYF
cdr3_length: 14; v_call: TRBV10-3; cdr3_aa: CAISGSGRIDEQFF
cdr3_length: 15; v_call: TRBV5-1; cdr3_aa: CASSNGGSGSVEQYF
cdr3_length: 13; v_call: TRBV5-5; cdr3_aa: CASSLEGTGELFF
cdr3_length: 17; v_call: TRBV7-2; cdr3_aa: CASSPPPWRASTDTQYF
cdr3_length: 13; v_call: TRBV2; cdr3_aa: CAGLAGVFDTQYF
cdr3_length: 13; v_call: TRBV5-1; cdr3_aa: CATRAGANTEAFF
cdr3_length: 14; v_call: TRBV5-4; cdr3_aa: CASSLRVAEETQYF
cdr3_length: 14; v_call: TRBV9; cdr3_aa: CASSVQGSSYEQYF
cdr3_length: 11; v_call: TRBV6-5; cdr3_aa: CASSYVYGYTF